One T cell receptor beta chain is described in this entry. The entry originates in a study of blood T cell repertoires in COVID-19. Study information: Material from acute and convalescent COVID-19 was sourced from the United States, Italy and Spain. Sources were T cells, B-cell-depleted T cells, or PBMCs; the material itself was cDNA or gDNA.

Original processing methods: Amplified reference gene primers provided the basis for estimating nucleated cell counts. Libraries were prepared by immunoSEQ multiplex PCR; TCRdb keeps only in-frame clonotypes and omits some of them. V and J calls and clone size are copied from that table; D and trimming were computed from the DNA. The sample contains 40,000 to 50,000 clones, 70% to 90% of which appear only once. Sequencing was done on a sample of peripheral blood. This TCR came from a man aged 55 to 70 with acute or convalescent COVID-19.

The CDR3 spells CASSFIDRQNTGELFF. The CDR3 nucleotides read TGTGCCAGCAGCTTTATCGACAGACAGAACACCGGGGAGCTGTTTTTT. The chain recombines TRBV5-4 with TRBJ2-2; D is perhaps TRBD1 (5 bases). The CDR3 is 16 residues long. V lost 2 bases, J lost 1 base, and 12 bases lay in between. Germline CDR1 SGHNT, CDR2 YYREEE (reference sequence).